This entry describes one TCR beta chain. V was pared by 3 bases and J by 2 bases, with 16 bases of the junction left unmatched. Germline V lookup: CDR1 SGHVS, CDR2 FQNEAQ. The CDR3 spans 19 residues. The assay was immunoSEQ multiplex PCR, and TCRdb's table has in-frame clones only and misses some. This sample has around 69,000 clones, with more than 75% found just once. The data were taken from a study of technical replicates of blood from a handful of donors. The sample comprised PBMCs. The sequence was obtained from a human donor in good health. Some clones in this sample may be carry-over from other donors' samples. The J gene is TRBJ2-3, the V gene TRBV7-8; 8 bases are shared with TRBD2. The CDR3 here is CASSLEPLSLAGATDTQYF. The CDR3, as DNA: TGTGCCAGCAGCTTGGAACCCCTCTCCCTAGCGGGCGCCACAGATACGCAGTATTTT.